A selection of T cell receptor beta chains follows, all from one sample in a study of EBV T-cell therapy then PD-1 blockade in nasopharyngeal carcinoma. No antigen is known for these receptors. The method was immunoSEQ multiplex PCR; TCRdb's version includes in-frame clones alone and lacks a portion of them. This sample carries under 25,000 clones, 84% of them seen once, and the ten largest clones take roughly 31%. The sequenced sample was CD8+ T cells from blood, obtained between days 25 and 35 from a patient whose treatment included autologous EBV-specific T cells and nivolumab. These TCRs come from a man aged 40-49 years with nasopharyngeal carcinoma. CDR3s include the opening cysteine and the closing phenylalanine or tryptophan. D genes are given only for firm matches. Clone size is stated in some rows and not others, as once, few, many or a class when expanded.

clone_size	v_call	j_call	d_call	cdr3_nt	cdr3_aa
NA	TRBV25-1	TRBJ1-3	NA	TGTGCCAGCAGTGACCCATCGGGACGGCGAAACACCATATATTTT	CASSDPSGRRNTIYF
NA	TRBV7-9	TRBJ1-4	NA	TGTGCCAGCAGCCCTGGGACACCAGATAATGAAAAACTGTTTTTT	CASSPGTPDNEKLFF
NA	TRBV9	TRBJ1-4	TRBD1	TGTGCCAGCAGCTTCGGACAGGGCGGGGGAGAAAAACTGTTTTTT	CASSFGQGGGEKLFF
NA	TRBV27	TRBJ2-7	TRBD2	TGTGCCAGCAGGTCCGCGGGGGTCCGAGACGAGCAGTACTTC	CASRSAGVRDEQYF
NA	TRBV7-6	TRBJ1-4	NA	TGTGCCAGCAGCCACTTTCGTCCGCCCGAATCTGGTGAAAAACTGTTTTTT	CASSHFRPPESGEKLFF
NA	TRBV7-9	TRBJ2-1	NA	TGTGCCAGCAGCGTGACCCCCCATCGAGAGCAGTTCTTC	CASSVTPHREQFF
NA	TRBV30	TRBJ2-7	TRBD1	TGTGCCTGGAGTCCCGGACAGGGGTCCTACGAGCAGTACTTC	CAWSPGQGSYEQYF
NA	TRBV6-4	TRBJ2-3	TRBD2	TGTGCCAGCAGTGACTCACTAGCGGGGGCAGATACGCAGTATTTT	CASSDSLAGADTQYF
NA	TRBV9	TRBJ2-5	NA	TGTGCCAGCAGCGGAGGGGGGGCGGAGACCCAGTACTTC	CASSGGGAETQYF
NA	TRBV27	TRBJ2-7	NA	TGTGCCAGCAGTTTCGGTGCCACCTACGAGCAGTACTTC	CASSFGATYEQYF
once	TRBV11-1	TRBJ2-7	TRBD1	TGTGCCAGCAGCACGGGGACAGGGGGCTACACCTACGAGCAGTACTTC	CASSTGTGGYTYEQYF
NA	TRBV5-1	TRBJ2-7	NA	TGCGCCAGCAGCTCGCCCCCTCTCTACGAGCAGTACTTC	CASSSPPLYEQYF
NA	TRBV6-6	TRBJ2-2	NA	TGTGCCAGCAGCCGAAGGGATGAGGGAACGAACACCGGGGAGCTGTTTTTT	CASSRRDEGTNTGELFF
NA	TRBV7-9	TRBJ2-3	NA	TGTGCCAGCAGCCCCCGACACACGAGCACAGATACGCAGTATTTT	CASSPRHTSTDTQYF
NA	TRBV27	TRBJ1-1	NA	TGTGCCAGCAGTTTCGGCACAGGCACTGAAGCTTTCTTT	CASSFGTGTEAFF
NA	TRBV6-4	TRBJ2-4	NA	TGTGCCAGCACTGGGCTACTAGCCAAAAACATTCAGTACTTC	CASTGLLAKNIQYF
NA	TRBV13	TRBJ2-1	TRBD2	TGCGCCAGCAGCTCAGACCTTAGCGGGAAGTACAATGAGCAGTTCTTC	CASSSDLSGKYNEQFF
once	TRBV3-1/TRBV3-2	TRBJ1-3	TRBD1	TGTGCCAGCAGCCAAGAAGGACAGGACTCTGGAAACACCATATATTTT	CASSQEGQDSGNTIYF
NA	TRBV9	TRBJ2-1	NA	TGTGCCAGCAGCCCCCGACAGAGCTCCTACAATGAGCAGTTCTTC	CASSPRQSSYNEQFF
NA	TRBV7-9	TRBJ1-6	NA	TGTGCCAGCAGGATTGAGTCACCCCTCCACTTT	CASRIESPLHF
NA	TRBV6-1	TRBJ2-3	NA	TGTGCCAGCAGTGATAGTGTTTTAGCGACAGATACGCAGTATTTT	CASSDSVLATDTQYF
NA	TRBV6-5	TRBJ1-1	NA	TGTGCCAGCAGTTACCCGGGCGGGGCACACCGGGAAGCTTTCTTT	CASSYPGGAHREAFF
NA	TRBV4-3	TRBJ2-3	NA	TGCGCCAGCAGCCAAGAGGAGGTGGGCGGAGGGACGCAGTATTTT	CASSQEEVGGGTQYF
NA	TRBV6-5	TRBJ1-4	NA	TGTGCCAGCAGTCAAAGGACCCTGGGAGTTGAAAAACTGTTTTTT	CASSQRTLGVEKLFF
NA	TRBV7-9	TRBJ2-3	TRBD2	TGTGCGACTAGCGGGGGGGAGCGCACAGATACGCAGTATTTT	CATSGGERTDTQYF
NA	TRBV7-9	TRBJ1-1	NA	TGTGCCAGCAGCTTAGAGGGGGTGACTGAAGCTTTCTTT	CASSLEGVTEAFF
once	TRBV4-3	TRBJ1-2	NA	TGCGCCAGCAGCCAATCCGGGACCGGCTATGGCTACACCTTC	CASSQSGTGYGYTF
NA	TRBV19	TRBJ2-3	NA	TGTGCCAGTAGTATAGACAGGGAGGGGGGGGATAGCACAGATACGCAGTATTTT	CASSIDREGGDSTDTQYF
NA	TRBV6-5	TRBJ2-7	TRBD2	TGTGCCAGCACCTCCGGAGCGGGGGGGCCCTACGAGCAGTACTTC	CASTSGAGGPYEQYF
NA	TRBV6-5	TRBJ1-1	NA	TGTGCCAGCAGTTACCCCCGGGACCGCCAGGACACTGAAGCTTTCTTT	CASSYPRDRQDTEAFF
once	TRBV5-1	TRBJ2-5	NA	TGCGCCAGCAGCTTGCTAGGCAGAGACCAAGAGACCCAGTACTTC	CASSLLGRDQETQYF
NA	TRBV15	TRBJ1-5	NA	TGTGCCACCAGCAGAGATCGGGGGGACTATCAGCCCCAGCATTTT	CATSRDRGDYQPQHF
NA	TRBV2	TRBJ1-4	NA	TGTGCCAGCAGGTCCGGGAGGGTCCACCTTCTTAATGAAAAACTGTTTTTT	CASRSGRVHLLNEKLFF
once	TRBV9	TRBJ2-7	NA	TGTGCCAGCAGCGTAGCTACGGGGGGCCGGTACGAGCAGTACTTC	CASSVATGGRYEQYF
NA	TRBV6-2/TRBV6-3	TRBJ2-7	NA	TGTGCCAGCAGTTACTCAGAGACATTTATCTACGAGCAGTACTTC	CASSYSETFIYEQYF
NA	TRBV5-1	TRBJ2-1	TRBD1	TGCGCCAGCGGATCCGGGACAGGAGCAATTAATGAGCAGTTCTTC	CASGSGTGAINEQFF
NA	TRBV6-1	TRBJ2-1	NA	TGTGCCAGCAGTGAGAGGTCACAGATCTCCTACAATGAGCAGTTCTTC	CASSERSQISYNEQFF
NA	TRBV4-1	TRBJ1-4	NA	TGCGCCAGCAGCCAAACCACCGGGACGAGAAGTGAAAAACTGTTTTTT	CASSQTTGTRSEKLFF
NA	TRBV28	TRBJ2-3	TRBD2	TGTGCCAGCAGTTTTATTGACGGGGGGAAGACGCAGTATTTT	CASSFIDGGKTQYF
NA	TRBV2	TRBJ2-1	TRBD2	TGTGCCAGCAGTCAAAGCGGGGGCATGATCAATGAGCAGTTCTTC	CASSQSGGMINEQFF
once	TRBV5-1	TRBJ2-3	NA	TGCGCCAGCAGCTCGGGAGGGACAGGGATTTATTCCTCAGATACGCAGTATTTT	CASSSGGTGIYSSDTQYF
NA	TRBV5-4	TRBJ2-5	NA	TGTGCCAGCAGCTCAAGCAGGACCCAGTACTTC	CASSSSRTQYF
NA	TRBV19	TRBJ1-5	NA	TGTGCCAGTGAACTACAGGACTATAGCAATCAGCCCCAGCATTTT	CASELQDYSNQPQHF
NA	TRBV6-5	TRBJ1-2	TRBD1	TGTGCCAGCAGTTACGGCGTACTGACAGGGTTCTATGGCTACACCTTC	CASSYGVLTGFYGYTF
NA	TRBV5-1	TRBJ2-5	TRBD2	TGCGCCAGCAGCGCCGGGACTAGCGGTGGAGAGACCCAGTACTTC	CASSAGTSGGETQYF
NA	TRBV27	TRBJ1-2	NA	TGTGCCAGCAGTTCCGGTCCAGACTATGGCTACACCTTC	CASSSGPDYGYTF
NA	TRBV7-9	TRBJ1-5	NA	TGTGCCAGCAGCTTCTCTAAGACAGGAAGCAATCAGCCCCAGCATTTT	CASSFSKTGSNQPQHF
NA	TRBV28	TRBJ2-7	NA	TGTGCCAGCAGTTCTCCCCGGACAGTGCGAACCTACGAGCAGTACTTC	CASSSPRTVRTYEQYF
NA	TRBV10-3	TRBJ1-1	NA	TGTGCCATCAGTGAGGGAATAGGGAGATTAGAAGCTTTCTTT	CAISEGIGRLEAFF
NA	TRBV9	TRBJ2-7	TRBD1	TGTGCCAGCAGCGCCGGGACAGGGACCTACGAGCAGTACTTC	CASSAGTGTYEQYF
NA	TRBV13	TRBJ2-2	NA	TGTGCCAGCAGCCCCTGGGCTGGGGGCCCGAGTAAGGAGCTGTTTTTT	CASSPWAGGPSKELFF
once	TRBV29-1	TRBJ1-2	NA	TGCAGCGCCCTGACAGGAGCTAACTATGGCTACACCTTC	CSALTGANYGYTF
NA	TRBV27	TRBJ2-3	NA	TGTGCCAGCAGTTTAGGTCCTCCCGGCAGGGCGAGGACAGATACGCAGTATTTT	CASSLGPPGRARTDTQYF
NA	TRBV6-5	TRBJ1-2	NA	TGTGCCAGCAGCGACTGGGGGGCTGGGGTTGGCTACACCTTC	CASSDWGAGVGYTF
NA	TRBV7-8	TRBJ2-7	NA	TGTGCCAGCAGCCTTTCGGCGGGACGTCCCTACGAGCAGTACTTC	CASSLSAGRPYEQYF
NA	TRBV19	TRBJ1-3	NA	TGTGCCAGTAGTATAGATCGACGACGAGGAAACACCATATATTTT	CASSIDRRRGNTIYF
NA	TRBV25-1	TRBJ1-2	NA	TGTGCCAGCAGTGAATTAGGGGGTGGAAATGGCTACACCTTC	CASSELGGGNGYTF
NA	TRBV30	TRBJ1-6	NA	TGTGCCTGGAGTCGACTTCGCGCACCCCTCCACTTT	CAWSRLRAPLHF
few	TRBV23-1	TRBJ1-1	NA	TGCGCCAGCAGTCCTAAAGGTCCTGGAGCTTTCTTT	CASSPKGPGAFF
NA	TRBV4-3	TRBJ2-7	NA	TGCGCCAGCAGCCACCTACAGGCACCCTCCTACGAGCAGTACTTC	CASSHLQAPSYEQYF